Below, 21 T cell receptor beta chains from the same sample are listed, as sequenced in a study of Ad26.COV2.S vaccination and SARS-CoV-2 variants. Assay: immunoSEQ multiplex PCR; the TCRdb copy retains only in-frame clones and omits some. This table has hundreds of thousands of clones, around 87% appearing once. Stated treatment: 15 to 20 received Ad26.COV2.S at low or high dose, single or two shots; 5 received placebo; per-sample allocation not given. Specimens were obtained on day 63 following the first vaccine or placebo injection. Sample: peripheral blood, taken in a trial of Ad26.COV2.S vaccine versus placebo. The receptors were gathered from a person aged 18 to 65 who received the Ad26.COV2.S COVID-19 vaccine or a placebo.

J is TRBJ1-1 and V is TRBV7-9, with D possibly TRBD1 on 6 matching bases. V was shortened by 4 bases and J by 4 bases, with 7 bases between the two germline ends. Germline CDR1 and CDR2: SEHNR and FQNEAQ (reference sequence). CDR3 length: 12 amino acids. CDR3 protein: CASSSTGTEAFF. Here the CDR3 DNA reads TGTGCCAGCAGCTCGACAGGCACTGAAGCTTTCTTT.

The chain combines TRBV7-3 with TRBJ2-1; 8 bases are shared with TRBD1. V lost 3 bases, J lost 3 bases, and 4 bases stayed unmatched. The CDR3 extends over 15 amino acids. CDR1 and CDR2 from the germline V gene are SGHTA and FQGTGA. CDR3 bases: TGTGCCAGCAGCTTGGACAGGGCGGGCTACAATGAGCAGTTCTTC. As protein: CASSLDRAGYNEQFF.

The rearrangement joins TRBV24-1 to TRBJ2-7, with 8 bases fitting TRBD1. The CDR3 has 16 amino acids. Germline V gene lookup returns CDR1 KGHDR and CDR2 SFDVKD. V was pared by 4 bases and J by 0 bases, with 7 bases of the junction left unmatched. The CDR3 sequence is CATSDTDRGYSYEQYF. CDR3 bases: TGTGCCACCAGTGACACTGACAGGGGCTACTCCTACGAGCAGTACTTC.

The rearrangement joins TRBV3-1 (or the pseudogene TRBV3-2) to TRBJ2-2; 8 nucleotides agree with TRBD2. After removal of 5 bases from V and 1 base from J, the junction contained 6 bases not matched to a gene. The CDR3 runs to 16 residues. Germline V gives CDR1 LGHDT, CDR2 YNNKEL (reference sequence). Written as DNA, the CDR3 is TGTGCCAGCAGCTCACAAGCGGGAGTGAACACCGGGGAGCTGTTTTTT. It translates to CASSSQAGVNTGELFF.

This clone was found once. This chain links TRBV6-5 with TRBJ2-5, with D unresolved. The CDR3 length is 13 residues. Germline-derived CDR1 and CDR2 are MNHEY and SVGAGI. V lost 4 bases and J lost 0, with 6 bases in between. In nucleotides, the CDR3 is TGTGCCAGCAGTTCCGGATACCAAGAGACCCAGTACTTC. Translation: CASSSGYQETQYF.

This clone was recorded only once. The chain joins TRBV15 to TRBJ1-2; 7 nucleotides line up with TRBD1. The junction had 6 bases not matched to a gene; V was cut back by 3 bases and J by 5 bases. CDR3 length: 14 amino acids. Germline V CDR1 and CDR2: LNHNV, YYDKDF (reference sequence). As DNA, the CDR3 is TGTGCCACCAGCAGCGCCGGGGACAGATATGGCTACACCTTC. Residues: CATSSAGDRYGYTF.

The chain couples TRBV6-5 to TRBJ2-1, with 9 bases that match TRBD1. CDR3 length: 15 residues. Germline V gene data show CDR1 as MNHEY and CDR2 as SVGAGI. The V segment lost 6 bases and the J segment 2 bases; nucleotides outside the gene matches: 5. CDR3 amino acids: CASSQGQGPYNEQFF. The CDR3 coding sequence is TGTGCCAGCAGCCAAGGACAGGGGCCCTACAATGAGCAGTTCTTC.

The V and J genes are TRBV11-2 and TRBJ2-7; D is unresolved. V was pared by 1 base and J by 3 bases, with 10 bases between. The CDR3 contains 14 residues. Looked up from germline, CDR1 is SGHAT and CDR2 is FQNNGV. The CDR3 protein is CASSLGVWDYEQYF. CDR3 bases: TGTGCCAGCAGCTTAGGGGTGTGGGACTACGAGCAGTACTTC.

J is TRBJ1-1 and V is TRBV30; D unclear. V was pared by 1 base and J by 2 bases, with 11 bases between. In germline, CDR1 is GTSNPN, CDR2 SVGIG (reference sequence). This CDR3 comprises 14 residues. The CDR3 protein is CAWSGEVTNTEAFF. In DNA form, the CDR3 reads TGTGCCTGGAGTGGCGAAGTCACTAACACTGAAGCTTTCTTT. The whole variable domain, filled in from reference TRBV30 and TRBJ1-1, reads SQTIHQWPATLVQPVGSPLSLECTVEGTSNPNLYWYRQAAGRGLQLLFYSVGIGQISSEVPQNLSASRPQDRQFILSSKKLLLSDSGFYLCAWSGEVTNTEAFFGQGTRLTVV.

V and J are TRBV3-1 (or the pseudogene TRBV3-2) and TRBJ1-6; tentatively, D is TRBD1 (6 bases). The germline CDR1 and CDR2 sequences are LGHDT and YNNKEL (reference sequence). Trimming took 0 bases from V and 10 from J, leaving 13 bases between them. CDR3 length: 15 residues. CDR3 sequence: CASSQEGGAQSPLHF. CDR3 nucleotides: TGTGCCAGCAGCCAAGAAGGGGGGGCGCAGTCACCCCTCCACTTT.

The CDR3 DNA reads TGTGCCATCAGTGAGACAGGGGGGCACAACACTGAAGCTTTCTTT. Its protein product is CAISETGGHNTEAFF. The V and J genes are TRBV10-3 and TRBJ1-1; 8 bases match TRBD1. Germline CDR1 and CDR2: ENHRY and SYGVKD. The CDR3 length is 15 residues. The junction had 4 bases not matched to a gene; V was cut back by 2 bases and J by 2 bases.

In its sample, this clone was seen a few times. This rearrangement joins TRBV6-2 or TRBV6-3 to TRBJ2-2; weak D call: TRBD2 (6 bases). Germline lookup yields CDR1 MNHEY and CDR2 SVGEGT. V lost 4 bases and J lost 2, with 11 bases in between. The CDR3 runs 15 residues. The CDR3 spells CASSSRTTNTGELFF. Written as DNA, the CDR3 is TGTGCCAGCAGTTCTAGGACTACCAACACCGGGGAGCTGTTTTTT.

Notes on this clone: In the same sample, other DNA sequences code for this CDR3. This chain connects TRBV19 to TRBJ1-1; D not certain. The CDR3 length is 12 residues. V lost 3 bases, J lost 4 bases, and 6 bases lay in between. Germline CDR1 reads LNHDA; CDR2 reads SQIVND (reference sequence). The CDR3 region has the DNA TGTGCCAGTAGTATCTTAGGCACTGAAGCTTTCTTT. Amino acids: CASSILGTEAFF. The full variable domain, with the rest looked up from reference TRBV19 and TRBJ1-1, is DGGITQSPKYLFRKEGQNVTLSCEQNLNHDAMYWYRQDPGQGLRLIYYSQIVNDFQKGDIAEGYSVSREKKESFPLTVTSAQKNPTAFYLCASSILGTEAFFGQGTRLTVV.

The chain couples TRBV14 to TRBJ2-2, with 7 positions matching TRBD1. Germline CDR1 is SGHDN and CDR2 is FVKESK. After removal of 4 bases from V and 6 bases from J, the junction contained 5 bases not matched to a gene. CDR3 length: 14 residues. The CDR3 DNA sequence: TGTGCCAGCAGCCGCAGGGGGTCCTCCGGGGAGCTGTTTTTT. As protein: CASSRRGSSGELFF.

The chain links TRBV30 to TRBJ1-1, with TRBD1 matching over 9 bases. Germline values: CDR1 GTSNPN, CDR2 SVGIG (reference sequence). The junction had 4 bases not matched to a gene; V was cut back by 2 bases and J by 0 bases. CDR3 length equals 15 residues. The CDR3 here is CAWSPRQGVNTEAFF. CDR3 in DNA: TGTGCCTGGAGTCCCAGACAGGGGGTGAACACTGAAGCTTTCTTT.

The chain links TRBV7-9 to TRBJ2-7; D unclear. V was pared by 2 bases and J by 6 bases, with 2 bases between. CDR1 and CDR2 (germline): SEHNR, FQNEAQ (reference sequence). The CDR3 extends over 10 amino acids. The chain's CDR3 is CASSLSEQYF. CDR3 nucleotides: TGTGCCAGCAGCTTAAGCGAGCAGTACTTC.

The V and J genes are TRBV5-6 and TRBJ1-2; perhaps TRBD1 as D (5 bases). Germline loops: CDR1 SGHDT, CDR2 YYEEEE. CDR3 length equals 12 residues. Between the trimmed V and J ends, which lost 3 bases and 4 bases, there was a span of 7 bases. CDR3 residues: CASSWTTYGYTF. CDR3 nucleotide sequence: TGTGCCAGCAGCTGGACAACCTATGGCTACACCTTC.

A note on this clone: Other DNA sequences in the same sample also yield this CDR3. The chain links TRBV5-1 to TRBJ1-3; D is uncertain. V gave up 1 base and J gave up 0 bases, with 8 bases separating them. This CDR3 spans 15 amino acids. Germline V lookup: CDR1 SGHRS, CDR2 YFSETQ. CDR3 sequence: CASSLSGSSGNTIYF. The CDR3 DNA reads TGCGCCAGCAGCTTGTCGGGGAGCTCTGGAAACACCATATATTTT.

The rearrangement links TRBV4-1 to TRBJ2-2; 8 bases align to TRBD2. V lost 1 base and J lost 2; bases outside the gene matches: 12. This CDR3 is built from 19 residues. Germline CDR1 and CDR2: MGHRA and YSYEKL. CDR3 protein: CASSQVGSGGGYNTGELFF. CDR3 bases: TGCGCCAGCAGCCAAGTGGGTTCTGGCGGGGGGTATAACACCGGGGAGCTGTTTTTT.

The gene calls are TRBV10-3 and TRBJ1-3; D unclear. Germline loops: CDR1 ENHRY, CDR2 SYGVKD. This CDR3 contains 15 residues. Trimming stripped 6 bases from V and 0 bases from J, with 12 bases between. The CDR3 sequence: CAIRARNPSGNTIYF. CDR3 DNA sequence: TGTGCCATCAGGGCAAGAAACCCCTCTGGAAACACCATATATTTT.

This clone was observed a handful of times. V is TRBV5-1 and J is TRBJ2-7; 7 bases fit TRBD1. CDR3 length equals 15 residues. Per the germline V gene, CDR1 is SGHRS and CDR2 is YFSETQ. J was trimmed by 4 bases and V by 3 bases; bases with no gene match: 10. CDR3 nucleotides: TGCGCCAGCAGCTCCCAGACAGGGTCGGCGTACGAGCAGTACTTC. This codes for CASSSQTGSAYEQYF.